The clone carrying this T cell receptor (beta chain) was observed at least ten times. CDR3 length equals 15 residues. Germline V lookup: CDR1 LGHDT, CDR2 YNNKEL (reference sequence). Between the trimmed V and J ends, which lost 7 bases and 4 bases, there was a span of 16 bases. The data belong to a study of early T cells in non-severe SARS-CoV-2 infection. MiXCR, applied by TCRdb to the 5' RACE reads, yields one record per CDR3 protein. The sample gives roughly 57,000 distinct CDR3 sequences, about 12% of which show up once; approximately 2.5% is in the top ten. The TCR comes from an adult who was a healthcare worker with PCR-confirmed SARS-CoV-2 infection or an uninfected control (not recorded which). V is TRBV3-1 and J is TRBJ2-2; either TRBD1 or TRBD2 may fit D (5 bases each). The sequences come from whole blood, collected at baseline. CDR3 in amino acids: CASTSNGARTGELFF. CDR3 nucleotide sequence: TGTGCCAGCACCTCCAACGGGGCACGCACCGGGGAGCTGTTTTTT.